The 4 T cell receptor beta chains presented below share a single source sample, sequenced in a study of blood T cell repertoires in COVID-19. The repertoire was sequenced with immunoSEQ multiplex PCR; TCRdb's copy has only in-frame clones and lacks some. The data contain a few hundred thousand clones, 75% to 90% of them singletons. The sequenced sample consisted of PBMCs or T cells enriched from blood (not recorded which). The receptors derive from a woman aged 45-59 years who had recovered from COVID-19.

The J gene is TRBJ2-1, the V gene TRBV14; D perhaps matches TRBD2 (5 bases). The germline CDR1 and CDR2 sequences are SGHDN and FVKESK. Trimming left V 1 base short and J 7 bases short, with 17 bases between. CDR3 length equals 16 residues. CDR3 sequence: CASSQARGGLGNEQFF. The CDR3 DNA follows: TGTGCCAGCAGCCAAGCTCGAGGAGGACTGGGAAATGAGCAGTTCTTC.

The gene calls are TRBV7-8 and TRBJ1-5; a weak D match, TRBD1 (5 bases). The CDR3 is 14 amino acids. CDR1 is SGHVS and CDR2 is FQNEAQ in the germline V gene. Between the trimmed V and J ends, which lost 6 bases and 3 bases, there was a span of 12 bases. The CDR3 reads CASSPPGNNQPQHF. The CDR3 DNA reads TGTGCCAGCAGTCCTCCAGGGAACAATCAGCCCCAGCATTTT.

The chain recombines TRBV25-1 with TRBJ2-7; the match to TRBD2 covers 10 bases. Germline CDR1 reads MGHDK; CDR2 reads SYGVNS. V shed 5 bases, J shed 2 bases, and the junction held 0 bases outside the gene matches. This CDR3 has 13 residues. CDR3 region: CASSTSGTYEQYF. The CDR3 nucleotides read TGTGCCAGCAGTACTAGCGGGACCTACGAGCAGTACTTC.

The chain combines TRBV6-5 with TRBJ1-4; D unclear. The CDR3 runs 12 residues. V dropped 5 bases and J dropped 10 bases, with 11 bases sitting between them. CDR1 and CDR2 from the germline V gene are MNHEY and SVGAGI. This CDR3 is CASSPTRGKLFF. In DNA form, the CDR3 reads TGTGCCAGCAGTCCTACCCGGGGAAAACTGTTTTTT.